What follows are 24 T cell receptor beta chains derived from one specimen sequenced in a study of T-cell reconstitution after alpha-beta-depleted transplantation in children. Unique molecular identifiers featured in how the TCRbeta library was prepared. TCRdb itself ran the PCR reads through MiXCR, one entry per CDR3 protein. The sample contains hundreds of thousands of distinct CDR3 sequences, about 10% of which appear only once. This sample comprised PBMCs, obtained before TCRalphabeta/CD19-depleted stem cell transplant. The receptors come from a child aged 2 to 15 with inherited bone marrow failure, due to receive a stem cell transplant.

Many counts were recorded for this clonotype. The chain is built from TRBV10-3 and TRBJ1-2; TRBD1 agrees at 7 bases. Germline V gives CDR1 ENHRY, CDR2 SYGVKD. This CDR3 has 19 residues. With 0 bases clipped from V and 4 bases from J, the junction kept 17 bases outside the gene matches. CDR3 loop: CAISESNPGQPFLFYGYTF. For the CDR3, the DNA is TGTGCCATCAGTGAGTCTAACCCGGGACAGCCGTTCCTCTTCTATGGCTACACCTTC.

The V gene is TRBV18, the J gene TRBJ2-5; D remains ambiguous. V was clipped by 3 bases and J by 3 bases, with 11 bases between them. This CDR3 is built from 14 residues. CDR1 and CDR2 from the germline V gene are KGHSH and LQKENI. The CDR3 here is CASSPSPREETQYF. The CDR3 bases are TGTGCCAGCTCACCGTCCCCGAGAGAAGAGACCCAGTACTTC.

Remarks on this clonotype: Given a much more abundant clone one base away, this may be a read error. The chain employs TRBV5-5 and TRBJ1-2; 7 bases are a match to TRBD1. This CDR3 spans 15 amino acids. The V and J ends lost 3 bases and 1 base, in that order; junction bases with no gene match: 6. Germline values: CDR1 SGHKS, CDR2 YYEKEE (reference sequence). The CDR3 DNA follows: TGTGCCAGCAGCTCCGGGGACAGAGGTAACTATGGCTACACCTTC. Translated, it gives CASSSGDRGNYGYTF.

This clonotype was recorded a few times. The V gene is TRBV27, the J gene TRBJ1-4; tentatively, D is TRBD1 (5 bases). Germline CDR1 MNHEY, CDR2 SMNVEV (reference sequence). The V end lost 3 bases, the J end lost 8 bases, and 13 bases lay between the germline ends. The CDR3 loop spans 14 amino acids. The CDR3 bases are TGTGCCAGCAGTTTGACCGGGGCGGGAGAAAAACTGTTTTTT. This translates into CASSLTGAGEKLFF.

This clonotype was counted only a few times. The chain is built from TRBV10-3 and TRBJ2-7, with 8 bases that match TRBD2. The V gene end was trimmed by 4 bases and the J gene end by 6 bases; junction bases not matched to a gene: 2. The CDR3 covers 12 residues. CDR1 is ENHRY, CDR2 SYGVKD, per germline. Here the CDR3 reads CAISAGGGEQYF. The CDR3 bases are TGTGCCATCAGTGCGGGGGGGGGCGAGCAGTACTTC.

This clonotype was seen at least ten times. CDR3 protein: CATSRDPPGTSGANEQFF. In DNA, the CDR3 is TGTGCCACCAGCAGAGATCCTCCCGGGACTAGCGGGGCCAATGAGCAGTTCTTC. The chain recombines TRBV15 with TRBJ2-1; TRBD2 matches 13 bases. Trimming took 0 bases from V and 6 from J; bases not matched to a gene: 8. Germline-derived CDR1 and CDR2 are LNHNV and YYDKDF (reference sequence). This CDR3 has 18 residues.

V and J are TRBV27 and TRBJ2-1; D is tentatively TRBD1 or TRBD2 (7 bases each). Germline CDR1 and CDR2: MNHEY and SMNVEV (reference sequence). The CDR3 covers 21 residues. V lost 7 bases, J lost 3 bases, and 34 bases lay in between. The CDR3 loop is CASTQFPSGQKLATHYNEQFF. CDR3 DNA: TGTGCCAGCACCCAGTTCCCGTCGGGACAGAAACTAGCGACTCACTACAATGAGCAGTTCTTC.

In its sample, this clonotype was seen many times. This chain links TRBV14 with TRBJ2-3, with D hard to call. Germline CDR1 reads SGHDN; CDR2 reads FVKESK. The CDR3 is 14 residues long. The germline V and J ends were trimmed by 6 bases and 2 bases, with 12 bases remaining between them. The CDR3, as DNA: TGTGCCAGCAGTTTAACCGGCTTCACAGATACGCAGTATTTT. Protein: CASSLTGFTDTQYF.

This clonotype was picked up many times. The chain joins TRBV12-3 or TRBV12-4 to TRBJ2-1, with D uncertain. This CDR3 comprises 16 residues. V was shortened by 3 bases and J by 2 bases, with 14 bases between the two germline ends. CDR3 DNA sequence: TGTGCCAGCAGTTTGGGCCTTAGGAGCCCCTACAATGAGCAGTTCTTC. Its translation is CASSLGLRSPYNEQFF.

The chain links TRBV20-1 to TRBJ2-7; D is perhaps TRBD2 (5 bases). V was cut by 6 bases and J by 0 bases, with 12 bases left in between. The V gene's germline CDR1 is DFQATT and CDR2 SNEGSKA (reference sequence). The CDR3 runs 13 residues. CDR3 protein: CSAFGKSSYEQYF. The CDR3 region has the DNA TGCAGTGCGTTCGGGAAGAGCTCCTACGAGCAGTACTTC.

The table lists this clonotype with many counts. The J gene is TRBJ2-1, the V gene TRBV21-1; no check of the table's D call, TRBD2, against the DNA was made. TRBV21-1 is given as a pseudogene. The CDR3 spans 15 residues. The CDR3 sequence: CATLREDYRYNEQFF. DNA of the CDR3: TGTGCCACCCTGAGGGAGGACTACCGCTACAATGAGCAGTTCTTC.

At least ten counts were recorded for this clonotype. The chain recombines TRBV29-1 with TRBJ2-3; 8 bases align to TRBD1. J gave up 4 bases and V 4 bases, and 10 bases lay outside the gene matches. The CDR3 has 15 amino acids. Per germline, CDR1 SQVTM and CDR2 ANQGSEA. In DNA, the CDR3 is TGCAGCGTTGCTAAAGGGACAGGCGGTCCAGATACGCAGTATTTT. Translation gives CSVAKGTGGPDTQYF.

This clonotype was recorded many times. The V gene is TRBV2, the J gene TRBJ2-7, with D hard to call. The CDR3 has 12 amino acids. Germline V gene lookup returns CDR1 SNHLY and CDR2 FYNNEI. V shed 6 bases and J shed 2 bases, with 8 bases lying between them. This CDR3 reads CASRYTTYEQYF. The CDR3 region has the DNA TGTGCCAGCAGATACACCACCTACGAGCAGTACTTC.

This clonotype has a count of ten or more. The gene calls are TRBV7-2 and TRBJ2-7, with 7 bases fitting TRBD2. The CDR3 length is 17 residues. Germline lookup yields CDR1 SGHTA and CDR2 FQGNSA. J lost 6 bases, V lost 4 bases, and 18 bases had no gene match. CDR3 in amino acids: CASSSYRRGRIPAEQYF. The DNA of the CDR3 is TGTGCCAGCAGCTCCTACCGCCGCGGGAGAATTCCCGCCGAGCAGTACTTC.

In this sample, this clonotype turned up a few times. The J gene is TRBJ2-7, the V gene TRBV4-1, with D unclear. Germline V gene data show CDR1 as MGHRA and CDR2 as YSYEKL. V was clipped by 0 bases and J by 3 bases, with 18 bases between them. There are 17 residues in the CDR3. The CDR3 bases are TGCGCCAGCAGCCAAGACCCCTGGGCAGGTAATCTCTACGAGCAGTACTTC. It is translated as CASSQDPWAGNLYEQYF.

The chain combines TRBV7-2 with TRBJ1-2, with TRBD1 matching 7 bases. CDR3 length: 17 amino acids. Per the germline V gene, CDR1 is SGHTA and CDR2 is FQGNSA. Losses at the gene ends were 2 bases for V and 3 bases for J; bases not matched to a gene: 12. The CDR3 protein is CASSLFPKGQAYYGYTF. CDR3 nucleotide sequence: TGTGCCAGCAGCTTATTTCCCAAAGGACAGGCCTACTATGGCTACACCTTC.

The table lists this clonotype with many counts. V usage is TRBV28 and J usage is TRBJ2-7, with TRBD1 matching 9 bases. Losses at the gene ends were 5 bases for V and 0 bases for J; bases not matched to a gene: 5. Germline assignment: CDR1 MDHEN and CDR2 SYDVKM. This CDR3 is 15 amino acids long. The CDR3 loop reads CASSPTGGPSYEQYF. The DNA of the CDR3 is TGTGCCAGCAGTCCGACAGGGGGGCCCTCCTACGAGCAGTACTTC. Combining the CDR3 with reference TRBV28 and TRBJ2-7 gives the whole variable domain DVKVTQSSRYLVKRTGEKVFLECVQDMDHENMFWYRQDPGLGLRLIYFSYDVKMKEKGDIPEGYSVSREKKERFSLILESASTNQTSMYLCASSPTGGPSYEQYFGPGTRLTVT.

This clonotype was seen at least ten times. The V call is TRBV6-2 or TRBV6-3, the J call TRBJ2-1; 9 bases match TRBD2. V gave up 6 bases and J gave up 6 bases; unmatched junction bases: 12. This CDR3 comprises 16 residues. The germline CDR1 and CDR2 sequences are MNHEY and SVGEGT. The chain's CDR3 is CASSPLGAGGINEQFF. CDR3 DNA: TGTGCCAGCAGCCCTCTGGGAGCGGGAGGAATCAATGAGCAGTTCTTC.

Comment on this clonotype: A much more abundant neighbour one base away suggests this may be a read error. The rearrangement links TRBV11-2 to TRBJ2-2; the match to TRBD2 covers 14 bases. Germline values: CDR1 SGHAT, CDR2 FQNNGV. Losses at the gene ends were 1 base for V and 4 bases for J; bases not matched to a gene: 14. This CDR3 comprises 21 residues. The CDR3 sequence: CASSLVSKRLAGGPITGELFF. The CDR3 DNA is TGTGCCAGCAGCTTAGTCTCCAAAAGACTAGCGGGAGGGCCGATCACCGGGGAGCTGTTTTTT.

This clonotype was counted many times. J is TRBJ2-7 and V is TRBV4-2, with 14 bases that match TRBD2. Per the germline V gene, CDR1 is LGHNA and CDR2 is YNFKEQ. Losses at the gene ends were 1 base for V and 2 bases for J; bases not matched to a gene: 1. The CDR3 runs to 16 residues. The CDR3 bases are TGTGCCAGCAGCCAAGCGACTAGCGGGAGGGCCTACGAGCAGTACTTC. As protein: CASSQATSGRAYEQYF.

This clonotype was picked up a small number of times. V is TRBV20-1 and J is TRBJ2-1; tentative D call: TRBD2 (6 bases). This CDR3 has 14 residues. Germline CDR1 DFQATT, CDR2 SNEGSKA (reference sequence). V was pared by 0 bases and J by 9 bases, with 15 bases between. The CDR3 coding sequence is TGCAGTGCTAGAGACGGGACCGGGAGTAGTGAGCAGTTCTTC. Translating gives CSARDGTGSSEQFF.

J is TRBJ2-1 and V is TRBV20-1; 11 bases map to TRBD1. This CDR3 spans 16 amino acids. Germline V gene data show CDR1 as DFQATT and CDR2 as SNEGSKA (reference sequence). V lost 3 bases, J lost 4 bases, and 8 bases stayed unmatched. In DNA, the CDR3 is TGCAGTGCTAGTGCTTCGGACAGGGGGCTTTACAATGAGCAGTTCTTC. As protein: CSASASDRGLYNEQFF.

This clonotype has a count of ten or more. Here the CDR3 DNA reads TGTGCCACCAGTGAACCGGGACTAGCGGGAACCGGGGAGCTGTTTTTT. The encoded protein is CATSEPGLAGTGELFF. V and J are TRBV24-1 and TRBJ2-2; 13 nucleotides agree with TRBD2. Germline CDR1 and CDR2: KGHDR and SFDVKD. Trimming removed 4 bases from V and 5 bases from J; junction bases left unmatched: 3. The CDR3 contains 16 residues.

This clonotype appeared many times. CDR3: CATTAGGDTQYF. CDR3 sequence (DNA): TGTGCCACCACCGCGGGTGGAGATACGCAGTATTTT. V is TRBV24-1 and J is TRBJ2-3; D perhaps matches TRBD2 (5 bases). Germline CDR1 is KGHDR and CDR2 is SFDVKD. With 8 bases removed from V and 5 bases from J, the gap between germline ends came to 10 bases. The CDR3 is 12 amino acids.